The subject of this entry is one T cell receptor beta chain. As yet, its antigen is unknown. Per the germline V gene, CDR1 is SEHNR and CDR2 is FQNEAQ (reference sequence). The germline V and J ends were trimmed by 5 bases and 8 bases, with 15 bases remaining between them. The CDR3 has 13 amino acids. Cells were stimulated with overlapping HIV-1 Gag 15-mer peptides. Sorted nonresponding memory CD4+ T cells were CD40L-negative, CD69-negative, CD45RO-high. These data are taken from a study of persistence of HIV-infected CD4 T cells. The immunoSEQ assay was version 4, run in survey mode. The data were produced by immunoSEQ multiplex PCR, yet TCRdb's version contains in-frame clones alone and is incomplete. This table holds about 40,000 clones, around 82% found once.

The input for sequencing was CD4+ T cells sorted from PBMCs after roughly 17-hour stimulation, taken from a patient who received antiretroviral therapy. The chain couples TRBV7-9 to TRBJ1-2; TRBD1 might be the D (6 bases). The receptor's source is an adult man with HIV who was CMV-seropositive. This chain's CDR3 is CASSPEQGGGYTF. CDR3 in DNA: TGTGCCAGCAGCCCCGAACAGGGTGGCGGCTACACCTTC.